These 13 T cell receptor beta chains came from one sample sequenced in a study of blood T cell repertoires in COVID-19. Some clones are missing from TCRdb's copy, which holds only in-frame ones; the method was immunoSEQ multiplex PCR. Of roughly 250,000 clones in the sample, approximately 91% are singletons; the top ten hold about 2.3%. Material: PBMCs or T cells enriched from blood (not recorded which). These receptor sequences come from a woman aged 40 to 49 with acute COVID-19.

V gene TRBV19 combines with J gene TRBJ1-1; no firm D call. The CDR3 totals 12 residues. Germline V gene data show CDR1 as LNHDA and CDR2 as SQIVND (reference sequence). Trimming took off 7 bases at V and 3 bases at J, with 9 bases between the two ends. The CDR3 sequence is CASKDGDTEAFF. The CDR3 nucleotides read TGTGCCAGTAAGGACGGGGACACTGAAGCTTTCTTT.

The rearrangement joins TRBV2 to TRBJ2-1; D might be TRBD2 (6 bases). Germline CDR1 is SNHLY and CDR2 is FYNNEI. V was trimmed by 6 bases and J by 7 bases, leaving 16 bases between them. This CDR3 contains 14 residues. CDR3 bases: TGTGCCAGCAGCTTCGGGACTCAGTCGAATGAGCAGTTCTTC. Amino acid sequence: CASSFGTQSNEQFF.

This rearrangement joins TRBV4-1 to TRBJ1-2; 10 bases fit TRBD1. The CDR3 runs to 15 residues. The ends lost 5 bases at V and 7 bases at J; junction bases unmatched: 10. Germline-derived CDR1 and CDR2 are MGHRA and YSYEKL. Here the CDR3 reads CASSLSDRGISGYTF. CDR3 coding DNA: TGCGCCAGCAGCTTGTCGGACAGGGGGATAAGTGGCTACACCTTC.

V usage is TRBV5-6 and J usage is TRBJ2-1, with 8 bases identical to TRBD2. CDR1 is SGHDT, CDR2 YYEEEE, per germline. The ends lost 0 bases at V and 3 bases at J; junction bases unmatched: 2. The CDR3 runs 15 residues. The CDR3 nucleotides are TGTGCCAGCAGCTTGGACGGGAGGGGCTACAATGAGCAGTTCTTC. This codes for CASSLDGRGYNEQFF. The whole variable domain, remainder taken from reference TRBV5-6 and TRBJ2-1, is DAGVTQSPTHLIKTRGQQVTLRCSPKSGHDTVSWYQQALGQGPQFIFQYYEEEERQRGNFPDRFSGHQFPNYSSELNVNALLLGDSALYLCASSLDGRGYNEQFFGPGTRLTVL.

This clone was recorded once. The V call is TRBV7-2, the J call TRBJ2-1, with 11 bases identical to TRBD1. Germline CDR1 SGHTA, CDR2 FQGNSA. The CDR3 has 16 residues. V lost 2 bases and J lost 7; bases outside the gene matches: 7. CDR3 region: CASSLSGTGGWNEQFF. In nucleotides, the CDR3 is TGTGCCAGCAGCTTAAGCGGGACAGGGGGTTGGAATGAGCAGTTCTTC.

This chain links TRBV29-1 with TRBJ2-6, with D unclear. Deletions cut 3 bases from V and 0 bases from J, with 6 bases between. CDR1 SQVTM and CDR2 ANQGSEA come from the germline V gene. The CDR3 runs to 14 residues. The CDR3 nucleotides read TGCAGCGTTGAGTTACTCTCTGGGGCCAACGTCCTGACTTTC. Translating it yields CSVELLSGANVLTF.

CDR3 DNA sequence: TGTGCCAGTCTGGGGTGGGGGCGGTGGTATGGCTACACCTTC. It translates to CASLGWGRWYGYTF. The rearrangement uses TRBV28 and TRBJ1-2; TRBD1 might be the D (6 bases). This CDR3 is built from 14 residues. V lost 9 bases and J lost 5, with 19 bases in between. Per the germline V gene, CDR1 is MDHEN and CDR2 is SYDVKM.

The J gene is TRBJ1-5, the V gene TRBV6-2 or TRBV6-3; no reliable D call. V was shortened by 2 bases and J by 0 bases, with 8 bases between the two germline ends. Germline V gives CDR1 MNHEY, CDR2 SVGEGT. The CDR3 has 15 residues. The DNA of the CDR3 is TGTGCCAGCAGTTACACAGCTTATAGCAATCAGCCCCAGCATTTT. This sequence encodes CASSYTAYSNQPQHF.

V and J are TRBV7-9 and TRBJ1-5; possibly TRBD1 for D (6 bases). CDR3 length: 12 residues. V shed 1 base and J shed 10 bases, with 8 bases lying between them. CDR1 SEHNR and CDR2 FQNEAQ come from the germline V gene (reference sequence). Written as DNA, the CDR3 is TGTGCCAGCAGCTTAGGGGGACATCCCCAGCATTTT. Translated: CASSLGGHPQHF.

The CDR3 region has the DNA TGTGCCAGCAGCTTAGGGAAGAGGACTGAAGCTTTCTTT. Translation gives CASSLGKRTEAFF. The genes are TRBV7-9 and TRBJ1-1; D gene unclear. V dropped 1 base and J dropped 5 bases, with 8 bases sitting between them. This CDR3 region has 13 residues. The V gene's germline CDR1 is SEHNR and CDR2 FQNEAQ (reference sequence).

The chain employs TRBV24-1 and TRBJ2-1; TRBD2 matches 10 bases. The CDR3 length is 17 residues. CDR1 and CDR2 from the germline V gene are KGHDR and SFDVKD. After removal of 5 bases from V and 3 bases from J, the junction contained 9 bases not matched to a gene. CDR3 bases: TGTGCCACCAGTGCTCCCCAACGGACTAGCGGCTACAATGAGCAGTTCTTC. Translating gives CATSAPQRTSGYNEQFF.

The J gene is TRBJ1-2, the V gene TRBV7-2; possibly TRBD1 for D (5 bases). This CDR3 is built from 16 residues. V was shortened by 1 base and J by 5 bases, with 17 bases between the two germline ends. Germline CDR1 and CDR2: SGHTA and FQGNSA. The CDR3 sequence is CASSLGVQGILYGYTF. CDR3 nucleotide sequence: TGTGCCAGCAGCTTAGGGGTTCAGGGTATTTTATATGGCTACACCTTC.

This clone has just one count. The rearrangement links TRBV30 to TRBJ1-6, with D perhaps matching TRBD1 (5 bases). Germline CDR1 is GTSNPN and CDR2 is SVGIG (reference sequence). There are 13 residues in the CDR3. The V end was cut by 4 bases, the J end by 9 bases, with 13 bases between. The chain's CDR3 is CAWMRQGGSPLHF. The DNA of the CDR3 is TGTGCCTGGATGCGCCAGGGTGGTTCACCCCTCCACTTT.